The sequence of this T cell receptor (beta chain) was determined in a study of CD8 T cells in ankylosing spondylitis. General study results and limits: CD8+ cells made up the disease-linked clones, which were relatively rare in peripheral blood. Reported data indicate significant enrichment of disease-linked clones within matched ankylosing spondylitis synovial fluid.

CDR1 SGHRS and CDR2 YFSETQ come from the germline V gene. CDR3 length: 14 amino acids. A remark on this clonotype: Its antigen is not identified. At one of its ends the junction is not consistent with the germline gene, which may arise from a read error.

Making use of molecular barcodes, quantitative 5'-RACE generated TCR beta libraries. One entry per CDR3 protein results from TCRdb running MiXCR on the 5' RACE reads. The sample has 250,000 to 400,000 distinct CDR3 sequences; 9.5% to 13% are singletons. The chain couples TRBV5-1 to TRBJ2-1, with D possibly matching TRBD2 (6 bases). The sequencing sample was made of blood, either unsorted or a sorted T cell fraction (not recorded which). The origin of this receptor is a female donor with ankylosing spondylitis or in good health (not recorded which). CDR3 protein: CACSQGGGNNEQFF. CDR3 nucleotide sequence: TGCGCCTGCAGCCAGGGAGGCGGGAACAATGAGCAGTTCTTC.